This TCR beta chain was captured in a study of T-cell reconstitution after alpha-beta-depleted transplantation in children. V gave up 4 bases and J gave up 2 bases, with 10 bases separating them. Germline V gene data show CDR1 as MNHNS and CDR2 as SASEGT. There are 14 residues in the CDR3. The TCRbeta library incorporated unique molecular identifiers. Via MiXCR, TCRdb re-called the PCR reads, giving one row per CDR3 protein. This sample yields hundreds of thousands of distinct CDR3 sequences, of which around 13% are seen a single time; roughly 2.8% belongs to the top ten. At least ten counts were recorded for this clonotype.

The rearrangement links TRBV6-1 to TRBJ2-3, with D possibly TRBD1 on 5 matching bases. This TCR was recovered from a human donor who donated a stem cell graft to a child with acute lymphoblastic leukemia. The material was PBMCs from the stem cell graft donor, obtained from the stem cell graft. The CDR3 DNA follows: TGTGCCAGCAGTGGAGACAGCCTCACAGATACGCAGTATTTT. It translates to CASSGDSLTDTQYF.